This T cell receptor beta chain was recovered during a study of blood T cell repertoires in COVID-19. Study in general: The cDNA or gDNA used as material had been derived from T cells, B-cell-depleted T cells, or PBMCs.

Trimming took 3 bases from V and 2 from J; bases not matched to a gene: 11. The CDR3 has 18 amino acids. Germline V gives CDR1 LGHNA, CDR2 YNFKEQ. Authors' methods: It was from reference gene primer amplification that nucleated cell counts were estimated. Measured with immunoSEQ multiplex PCR; TCRdb has only the in-frame clones, and not every one. That table supplies the V and J calls and clone size; D and trimming were determined from the DNA. Among 100,000 to 150,000 clones listed, over 80% were seen once. The rearrangement uses TRBV4-2 and TRBJ1-5, with 9 nucleotides matching TRBD1. This clonotype was obtained from a man in his sixties with acute or convalescent COVID-19. Sample: peripheral blood. CDR3 DNA: TGTGCCAGCAGCCATCCAAATGGGACAGGGTCGGGCAATCAGCCCCAGCATTTT. It encodes CASSHPNGTGSGNQPQHF.